One sample yielded the 17 T cell receptor beta chains listed below, sequenced in a study of human T cells and chemical hapten exposure. TCRdb independently ran MiXCR on the RACE reads; one entry per CDR3 protein. The table has more than 90,000 distinct CDR3 sequences, 9.5% to 12% seen once. As to time point: patch test 2, 6 weeks after DPC sensitization. Specified treatment: therapeutic diphenylcyclopropenone sensitization with weekly scalp DPC. Source: whole blood, taken in connection with sensitization to the hapten diphenylcyclopropenone (DPC). The source is a woman aged 40 to 50 with alopecia areata. Some clones in this sample may be carry-over from other donors' samples.

Many counts were recorded for this clonotype. This chain connects TRBV20-1 to TRBJ2-7, with TRBD2 matching 11 bases. V was clipped by 1 base and J by 3 bases; unmatched bases: 2. The germline CDR1 and CDR2 sequences are DFQATT and SNEGSKA (reference sequence). This CDR3 contains 14 residues. CDR3 loop: CSARGLAGIYEQYF. DNA for the CDR3: TGCAGTGCTAGAGGACTAGCGGGGATCTACGAGCAGTACTTC.

This clonotype was detected a few times. The V and J genes are TRBV5-6 and TRBJ2-2; no reliable D call. The CDR3 runs to 12 residues. From germline, CDR1 is SGHDT and CDR2 YYEEEE. Trimming cost V 0 bases and J 7 bases, with 4 bases left between them. The CDR3: CASSLAFGELFF. CDR3 bases: TGTGCCAGCAGCTTGGCGTTCGGGGAGCTGTTTTTT.

This clonotype was observed at least ten times. CDR3 in DNA: TGTGCCAGCAGCGTCGGGGTAGCTAATGAAAAACTGTTTTTT. The encoded protein is CASSVGVANEKLFF. This chain uses TRBV7-2 with TRBJ1-4, with D unclear. Trimming stripped 5 bases from V and 3 bases from J, with 10 bases between. Germline CDR1 SGHTA, CDR2 FQGNSA. The CDR3 length is 14 residues.

This clonotype was detected only a few times. The V gene is TRBV27, the J gene TRBJ2-1, with D perhaps matching TRBD2 (6 bases). Trimming stripped 3 bases from V and 7 bases from J, with 16 bases between. CDR1 is MNHEY and CDR2 is SMNVEV in the germline V gene (reference sequence). CDR3 size: 15 residues. As DNA, the CDR3 is TGTGCCAGCAGTTTTGAAAGCGGGTTGCTAAATGAGCAGTTCTTC. Translation gives CASSFESGLLNEQFF.

In this sample, this clonotype turned up a few times. CDR3 region: CASSPRTGSPEAFF. In nucleotides, the CDR3 is TGTGCCAGCAGTCCACGGACAGGGTCCCCTGAAGCTTTCTTT. The chain links TRBV27 to TRBJ1-1, with 8 bases matching TRBD1. Per the germline V gene, CDR1 is MNHEY and CDR2 is SMNVEV (reference sequence). This CDR3 spans 14 amino acids. V was clipped by 5 bases and J by 6 bases; unmatched bases: 8.

This clonotype was counted only a few times. The chain links TRBV7-6 to TRBJ2-1; TRBD2 matches 9 bases. V gave up 1 base and J gave up 8 bases; unmatched junction bases: 6. CDR3 length: 15 amino acids. CDR1 is SGHVS and CDR2 is FNYEAQ in the germline V gene. The CDR3 sequence: CASSLDSGRFDEQFF. The CDR3 bases are TGTGCCAGCAGCTTAGATAGCGGGAGATTTGATGAGCAGTTCTTC.

This clonotype was observed a handful of times. V and J are TRBV5-1 and TRBJ2-1; 15 bases map to TRBD2. Losses at the gene ends were 0 bases for V and 4 bases for J; bases not matched to a gene: 8. Per germline, CDR1 SGHRS and CDR2 YFSETQ. This CDR3 has 19 residues. CDR3 sequence reads: CASSLGGLAGGPGYNEQFF. Here the CDR3 DNA reads TGCGCCAGCAGCTTGGGCGGACTAGCGGGAGGGCCGGGATACAATGAGCAGTTCTTC. The full variable domain, its missing parts supplied by reference TRBV5-1 and TRBJ2-1, is KAGVTQTPRYLIKTRGQQVTLSCSPISGHRSVSWYQQTPGQGLQFLFEYFSETQRNKGNFPGRFSGRQFSNSRSEMNVSTLELGDSALYLCASSLGGLAGGPGYNEQFFGPGTRLTVL.

There are a few counts of this clonotype. The chain has TRBV7-2 and TRBJ1-4; 10 bases are a match to TRBD1. J gave up 8 bases and V 6 bases, and 6 bases lay outside the gene matches. CDR1 is SGHTA and CDR2 is FQGNSA in the germline V gene. CDR3 size: 14 residues. The CDR3 nucleotides read TGTGCCAGCAGTTACGACAGGGGGCAGGAAAAACTGTTTTTT. Residues: CASSYDRGQEKLFF.

This clonotype has only a few counts. The chain employs TRBV6-6 and TRBJ2-7; 14 bases are a match to TRBD2. There are 18 residues in the CDR3. Germline V gives CDR1 MNHNY, CDR2 SVGAGI (reference sequence). J gave up 2 bases and V 5 bases, and 11 bases lay outside the gene matches. CDR3 protein: CASSDRLAGGPTPYEQYF. In DNA, the CDR3 is TGTGCCAGCAGTGATAGACTAGCGGGAGGGCCTACTCCCTACGAGCAGTACTTC.

CDR3 in amino acids: CSVEVGVEQFF. CDR3 DNA sequence: TGCAGCGTTGAAGTGGGGGTAGAGCAGTTCTTC. This sequence joins TRBV29-1 and TRBJ2-1; the D gene could be TRBD1 or TRBD2 (5 bases each). Per germline, CDR1 SQVTM and CDR2 ANQGSEA. The CDR3 has 11 amino acids. Trimming shortened V by 1 base and J by 10 bases, and 8 bases separated the two germline ends.

In its sample, this clonotype was seen many times. V is TRBV4-2 and J is TRBJ2-3, with D possibly being TRBD1 (9 bases). The CDR3 is 21 residues long. Trimming removed 0 bases at V and 0 bases at J, with 25 bases between. The germline CDR1 and CDR2 sequences are LGHNA and YNFKEQ. CDR3 nucleotide sequence: TGTGCCAGCAGCCAAGACAGCGGGGGACAGGGCCTTACGCGGAGCACAGATACGCAGTATTTT. Translating gives CASSQDSGGQGLTRSTDTQYF.

This clonotype turned up a few times. The chain recombines TRBV11-2 with TRBJ2-5, with 8 bases fitting TRBD2. Germline lookup yields CDR1 SGHAT and CDR2 FQNNGV. The CDR3 extends over 14 amino acids. Losses at the gene ends were 5 bases for V and 6 bases for J; bases not matched to a gene: 8. Here the CDR3 DNA reads TGTGCCAGCAGCAGGGAGCGGGGGTTGAAGACCCAGTACTTC. Protein: CASSRERGLKTQYF.

CDR3 loop: CASSEALGGGRTEAFF. For the CDR3, the DNA is TGTGCCAGCAGTGAAGCGCTAGGAGGGGGAAGGACTGAAGCTTTCTTT. The chain has TRBV6-1 and TRBJ1-1; weak D call: TRBD1 (6 bases). Trimming removed 0 bases at V and 5 bases at J, with 16 bases between. CDR1 is MNHNS, CDR2 SASEGT, per germline. This CDR3 comprises 16 residues.

A word on this clonotype: A much larger clone differs from this one at a single base, so this may be a read error. The chain employs TRBV7-6 and TRBJ1-5, with TRBD1 identical over 7 bases. Germline CDR1 SGHVS, CDR2 FNYEAQ. CDR3 length equals 16 residues. CDR3 in DNA: TGTGCCGGCAGCCTAAGGACAGGCCCTAGCAATCAGCCCCAGCATTTT. Its protein is CAGSLRTGPSNQPQHF. The full variable domain, in which reference TRBV7-6 and TRBJ1-5 provide the parts outside the CDR3, is GAGVSQSPRYKVTKRGQDVALRCDPISGHVSLYWYRQALGQGPEFLTYFNYEAQQDKSGLPNDRFSAERPEGSISTLTIQRTEQRDSAMYRCAGSLRTGPSNQPQHFGDGTRLSIL.

This clonotype was counted at least ten times. The rearrangement uses TRBV3-1 and TRBJ1-1; tentatively, D is TRBD1 (6 bases). Per germline, CDR1 LGHDT and CDR2 YNNKEL (reference sequence). The CDR3 covers 15 residues. V was pared by 0 bases and J by 5 bases, with 13 bases between. The CDR3: CASSQDWGGVTEAFF. In DNA, the CDR3 is TGTGCCAGCAGCCAAGATTGGGGGGGCGTAACTGAAGCTTTCTTT.

This clonotype was observed at least ten times. The rearrangement links TRBV7-9 to TRBJ2-5; weak D call: TRBD1 (5 bases). V gave up 3 bases and J gave up 6 bases, with 17 bases separating them. From germline, CDR1 is SEHNR and CDR2 FQNEAQ (reference sequence). The CDR3 consists of 15 residues. The CDR3 sequence: CASSFPGLSTQTQYF. The CDR3 region has the DNA TGTGCCAGCAGCTTCCCAGGGCTCTCTACTCAGACCCAGTACTTC.

This clonotype was found many times. The genes are TRBV4-2 and TRBJ2-7; 7 bases are a match to TRBD2. V dropped 4 bases and J dropped 0; count of bases not matched to a gene: 9. CDR1 and CDR2 (germline): LGHNA, YNFKEQ. This CDR3 has 16 residues. The CDR3 DNA sequence: TGTGCCAGCAGCCGCGAATGGTCTAGCGGCTCCTACGAGCAGTACTTC. As protein: CASSREWSSGSYEQYF.